These 20 T cell receptor beta chains share one sample of origin, sequenced in a study of beta chain features in type 1 diabetes. Study results and limitations: TCRB CDR3 length was moderately but significantly reduced in all four CD4+ subsets of Type 1 diabetes patients.

These receptors have no identified antigens. Of the isolated RNA, all was reverse transcribed, and so the sequenced material was expressed TCRB transcripts. The table came from immunoSEQ multiplex PCR; TCRdb's copy has only in-frame clones and leaves some out. This sample has approximately 60,000 clones, with about 50% found just once. Sequencing was performed on Tregs from blood. The receptors originated from a woman aged 40 to 50 with type 1 diabetes.

This clone was picked up a small number of times. The chain joins TRBV29-1 to TRBJ2-2; 8 nucleotides agree with TRBD2. The CDR3 extends over 13 amino acids. J gave up 3 bases and V 6 bases, and 3 bases lay outside the gene matches. Per germline, CDR1 SQVTM and CDR2 ANQGSEA. CDR3 residues: CSVGRDYTGELFF. The CDR3 nucleotides are TGCAGCGTCGGGAGGGACTACACCGGGGAGCTGTTTTTT.

This clone is classed as medium-sized. The chain joins TRBV5-1 to TRBJ1-1; 8 bases align to TRBD1. Losses at the gene ends were 4 bases for V and 2 bases for J; bases not matched to a gene: 10. CDR1 and CDR2 (germline): SGHRS, YFSETQ. This CDR3 has 16 amino acids. CDR3 sequence reads: CASSPWTGPSNTEAFF. DNA of the CDR3: TGCGCCAGCAGCCCATGGACAGGGCCTTCCAACACTGAAGCTTTCTTT.

The chain employs TRBV7-2 and TRBJ2-5, with 14 positions matching TRBD2. V lost 4 bases and J lost 5; bases outside the gene matches: 6. The germline gives CDR1 SGHTA, CDR2 FQGNSA. CDR3 size: 16 residues. CDR3 in amino acids: CASSSQTSGRAETQYF. CDR3 bases: TGTGCCAGCAGCTCCCAGACTAGCGGGAGGGCGGAGACCCAGTACTTC.

The chain links TRBV9 to TRBJ1-4; D is uncertain. Trimming removed 0 bases at V and 8 bases at J, with 23 bases between. The CDR3 sequence is 18 residues long. Germline assignment: CDR1 SGDLS and CDR2 YYNGEE. This CDR3 reads CASSVDFWGPLAGEKLFF. As DNA, the CDR3 is TGTGCCAGCAGCGTAGATTTCTGGGGTCCGCTGGCGGGGGAAAAACTGTTTTTT.

The rearrangement uses TRBV5-4 and TRBJ2-1, with 11 bases matching TRBD2. Germline lookup yields CDR1 SGHNT and CDR2 YYREEE (reference sequence). The CDR3 covers 17 residues. V gave up 2 bases and J gave up 0 bases; unmatched junction bases: 4. CDR3 protein: CASSLGLAGGSYNEQFF. The DNA for the CDR3 is TGTGCCAGCAGCTTAGGCCTAGCGGGAGGCTCCTACAATGAGCAGTTCTTC.

The J gene is TRBJ2-7, the V gene TRBV19; tentatively, D is TRBD1 (6 bases). The V gene's germline CDR1 is LNHDA and CDR2 SQIVND (reference sequence). Deletions cut 7 bases from V and 2 bases from J, with 12 bases between. The CDR3 has 13 residues. The CDR3: CASIDRNTYEQYF. For the CDR3, the DNA is TGTGCCAGTATCGACAGGAACACCTACGAGCAGTACTTC.

This sequence joins TRBV7-9 and TRBJ1-2; tentative D call: TRBD1 (6 bases). Trimming shortened V by 1 base and J by 6 bases, and 15 bases separated the two germline ends. The length of the CDR3 is 15 residues. Germline-derived CDR1 and CDR2 are SEHNR and FQNEAQ (reference sequence). Here the CDR3 DNA reads TGTGCCAGCAGCTTAGGGGAGACAGGCTTTCATGGCTACACCTTC. Residues: CASSLGETGFHGYTF. The whole variable domain, filled in from reference TRBV7-9 and TRBJ1-2, reads DTGVSQNPRHKITKRGQNVTFRCDPISEHNRLYWYRQTLGQGPEFLTYFQNEAQLEKSRLLSDRFSAERPKGSFSTLEIQRTEQGDSAMYLCASSLGETGFHGYTFGSGTRLTVV.

This chain uses TRBV19 with TRBJ1-5; D might be TRBD1 (6 bases). Trimming left V 0 bases short and J 4 bases short, with 7 bases between. The CDR3 totals 14 residues. Germline-derived CDR1 and CDR2 are LNHDA and SQIVND (reference sequence). The CDR3 spells CASSIETGNQPQHF. The CDR3 region has the DNA TGTGCCAGTAGTATAGAGACAGGTAATCAGCCCCAGCATTTT.

This clone was found a few times. This sequence joins TRBV7-2 and TRBJ2-2, with D uncertain. Germline-derived CDR1 and CDR2 are SGHTA and FQGNSA. The CDR3 consists of 15 residues. Trimming took 5 bases from V and 1 from J, leaving 11 bases between them. This CDR3 is CASSPVGRNTGELFF. As DNA, the CDR3 is TGTGCCAGCAGCCCCGTCGGTAGGAACACCGGGGAGCTGTTTTTT.

The CDR3, as DNA: TGTGCCAGCTCACCATCCGGAGCGGCGGCAAGCTACACCTTC. Encoded protein: CASSPSGAAASYTF. The V and J genes are TRBV18 and TRBJ1-2; D uncertain. There are 14 residues in the CDR3. Looked up from germline, CDR1 is KGHSH and CDR2 is LQKENI. V was shortened by 2 bases and J by 9 bases, with 16 bases between the two germline ends.

This clone was counted only a few times. This chain joins TRBV5-4 and TRBJ1-5, with D uncertain. V lost 4 bases to trimming and J lost 4 bases, with 24 bases between them. Per the germline V gene, CDR1 is SGHNT and CDR2 is YYREEE (reference sequence). This CDR3 has 18 residues. The CDR3 DNA follows: TGTGCCAGCAGCCAAAACCTTCTATTGGACGGGAATAATCAGCCCCAGCATTTT. Translated: CASSQNLLLDGNNQPQHF.

The chain joins TRBV29-1 to TRBJ2-1; 11 bases are shared with TRBD2. CDR1 SQVTM and CDR2 ANQGSEA come from the germline V gene. V lost 4 bases to trimming and J lost 8 bases; unmatched junction nucleotides: 4. This CDR3 is 13 amino acids long. CDR3 nucleotide sequence: TGCAGCGTTGCCCCTAGCGGGGGGTATGAGCAGTTCTTC. It is translated as CSVAPSGGYEQFF.

The V call is TRBV7-9, the J call TRBJ2-7; 10 positions agree with TRBD2. This CDR3 has 15 amino acids. CDR1 is SEHNR and CDR2 is FQNEAQ in the germline V gene (reference sequence). V was clipped by 1 base and J by 5 bases; unmatched bases: 5. Written as DNA, the CDR3 is TGTGCCAGCAGCTTAGTACTAGCGGGAAGCAACGAGCAGTACTTC. Its translation: CASSLVLAGSNEQYF.

The chain recombines TRBV2 with TRBJ1-1; D is ambiguous. Deletions cut 8 bases from V and 6 bases from J, with 16 bases between. The length of the CDR3 is 13 residues. Germline lookup yields CDR1 SNHLY and CDR2 FYNNEI. For the CDR3, the DNA is TGTGCCAGCGCCAGGTCCCGGTCTGCTGAAGCTTTCTTT. It yields the protein CASARSRSAEAFF.

The sample holds a few counts of this clone. CDR3 in amino acids: CSVGAGQGGNQPQHF. In DNA, the CDR3 is TGCAGCGTTGGGGCCGGACAGGGGGGCAATCAGCCCCAGCATTTT. This chain connects TRBV29-1 to TRBJ1-5, with 10 bases lining up with TRBD1. The germline gives CDR1 SQVTM, CDR2 ANQGSEA. Losses at the gene ends were 4 bases for V and 2 bases for J; bases not matched to a gene: 5. This CDR3 comprises 15 residues.

This clone was seen only a few times. The rearrangement links TRBV27 to TRBJ1-2; D not resolved. V was clipped by 4 bases and J by 8 bases, with 14 bases between them. There are 13 residues in the CDR3. Germline values: CDR1 MNHEY, CDR2 SMNVEV (reference sequence). The CDR3 nucleotides are TGTGCCAGCAGTTATTCCGGGGTGAGAGGCTACACCTTC. This encodes CASSYSGVRGYTF.

CDR3 nucleotides: TGCAGCGTTGGACAGGGGGCGCGGGGAGATACGCAGTATTTT. This codes for CSVGQGARGDTQYF. The chain carries TRBV29-1 and TRBJ2-3, with TRBD1 matching over 10 bases. Germline CDR1 SQVTM, CDR2 ANQGSEA. V trimming: 4 bases; J trimming: 5 bases; junction bases outside the gene matches: 6. The CDR3 is 14 residues long.

This clone was seen a handful of times. This chain links TRBV16 with TRBJ2-3; TRBD2 matches at 15 bases. V shed 4 bases, J shed 4 bases, and the junction held 9 bases outside the gene matches. There are 18 residues in the CDR3. Per the germline V gene, CDR1 is KGHSY and CDR2 is FQNENV. CDR3 in DNA: TGTGCCAGCAGCCCCGGACTAGCGGGAGGGCCGGGCCCAGATACGCAGTATTTT. This sequence encodes CASSPGLAGGPGPDTQYF.

This clone came up a few times. V and J are TRBV5-1 and TRBJ1-1; perhaps TRBD1 as D (6 bases). The germline gives CDR1 SGHRS, CDR2 YFSETQ. The CDR3 consists of 12 residues. V lost 5 bases and J lost 1, with 6 bases in between. The CDR3 DNA is TGCGCCAGCAGACAGGGGAACACTGAAGCTTTCTTT. Residues: CASRQGNTEAFF. The full variable domain, in which reference TRBV5-1 and TRBJ1-1 provide the parts outside the CDR3, is KAGVTQTPRYLIKTRGQQVTLSCSPISGHRSVSWYQQTPGQGLQFLFEYFSETQRNKGNFPGRFSGRQFSNSRSEMNVSTLELGDSALYLCASRQGNTEAFFGQGTRLTVV.

This clone was observed a few times. The chain combines TRBV7-6 with TRBJ2-5; a possible D gene is TRBD1 (6 bases). This CDR3 contains 14 residues. Trimming took off 5 bases at V and 2 bases at J, with 12 bases between the two ends. Germline values: CDR1 SGHVS, CDR2 FNYEAQ. The CDR3, as DNA: TGTGCCAGCAGCGAGGGGACAAATCAAGAGACCCAGTACTTC. Translated, it gives CASSEGTNQETQYF.